The clone carrying this T cell receptor beta chain was detected a few times. Its antigen is not identified. The sample originates from a study of vaccination and CD4 T cells after COVID-19. Treatment specified: roughly ten-day PBMC culture with coronavirus spike peptide pools or control peptides (ViraFEST assay). Sequencing of the DNA from cultured CD4+ T cells was carried out with the Oncomine TCR Beta short-read assay. In TCRdb, the PCR reads were re-called with MiXCR into one record per CDR3 protein. The sample has 15,000 to 20,000 distinct CDR3 sequences; around 40% are singletons. This specimen consisted of CD4+ T cells from blood, cultured in vitro, obtained before SARS-CoV-2 vaccination. The receptor was derived from a human donor who received a COVID-19 vaccine.

The CDR3 DNA sequence: TGTGCCACCAGCAGCGGGACGCTGCCCAATCAGCCCCAGCATTTT. It yields the protein CATSSGTLPNQPQHF. The V gene is TRBV15, the J gene TRBJ1-5; tentatively, D is TRBD1 (5 bases). The V gene lost 3 bases and the J gene lost 3 bases, with 12 bases spanning the gap. Germline V gene lookup returns CDR1 LNHNV and CDR2 YYDKDF (reference sequence). The CDR3 spans 15 residues.